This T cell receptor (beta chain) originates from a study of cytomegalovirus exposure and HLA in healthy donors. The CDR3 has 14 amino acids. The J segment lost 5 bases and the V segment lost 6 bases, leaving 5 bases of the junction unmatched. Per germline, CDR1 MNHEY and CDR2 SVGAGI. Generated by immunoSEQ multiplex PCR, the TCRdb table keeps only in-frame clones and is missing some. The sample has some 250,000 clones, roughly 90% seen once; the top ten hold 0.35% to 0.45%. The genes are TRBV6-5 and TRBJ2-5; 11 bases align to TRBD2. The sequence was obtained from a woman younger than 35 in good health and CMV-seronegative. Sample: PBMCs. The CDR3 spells CASRETSGGETQYF. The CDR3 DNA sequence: TGTGCCAGCAGGGAAACTAGCGGGGGTGAGACCCAGTACTTC.